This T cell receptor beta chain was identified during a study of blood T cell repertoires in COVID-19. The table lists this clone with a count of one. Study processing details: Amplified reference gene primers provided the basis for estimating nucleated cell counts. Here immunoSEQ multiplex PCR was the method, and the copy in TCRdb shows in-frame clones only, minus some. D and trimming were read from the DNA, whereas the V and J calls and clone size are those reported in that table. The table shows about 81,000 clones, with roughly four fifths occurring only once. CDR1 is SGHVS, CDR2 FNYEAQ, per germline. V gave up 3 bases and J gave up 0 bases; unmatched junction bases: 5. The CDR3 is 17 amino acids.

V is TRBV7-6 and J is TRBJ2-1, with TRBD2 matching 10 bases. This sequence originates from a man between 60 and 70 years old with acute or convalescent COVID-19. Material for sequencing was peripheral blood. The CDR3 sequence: CASSLRLAGTSYNEQFF. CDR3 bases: TGTGCCAGCAGCTTGCGACTAGCGGGCACCTCCTACAATGAGCAGTTCTTC.